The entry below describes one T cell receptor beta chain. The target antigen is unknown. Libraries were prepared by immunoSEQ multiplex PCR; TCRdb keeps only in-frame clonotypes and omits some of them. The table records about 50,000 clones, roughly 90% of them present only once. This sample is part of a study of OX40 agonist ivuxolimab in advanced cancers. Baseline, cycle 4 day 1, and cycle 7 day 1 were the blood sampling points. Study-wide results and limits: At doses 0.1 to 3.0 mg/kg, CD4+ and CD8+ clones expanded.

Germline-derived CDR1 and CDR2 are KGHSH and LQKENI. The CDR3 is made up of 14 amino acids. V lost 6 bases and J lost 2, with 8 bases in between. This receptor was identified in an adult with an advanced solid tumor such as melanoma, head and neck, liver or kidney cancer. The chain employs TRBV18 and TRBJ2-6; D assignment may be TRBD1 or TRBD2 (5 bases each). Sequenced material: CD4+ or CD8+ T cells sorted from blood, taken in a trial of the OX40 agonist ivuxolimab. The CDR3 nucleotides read TGTGCCAGCTCCCTGGGGGCTGGGGCCAACGTCCTGACTTTC. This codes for CASSLGAGANVLTF.